The 21 T cell receptor beta chains in this list originate from one sample, sequenced in a study of blood T cell repertoires in COVID-19. Clones were read by immunoSEQ multiplex PCR, and TCRdb kept only the in-frame ones, dropping some. The table lists about 44,000 clones, roughly nine tenths of them singletons. The sequenced material came from peripheral blood. These receptors were taken from a man in his 70s with active COVID-19.

This clone was seen a single time. The V gene is TRBV6-4, the J gene TRBJ2-2, with 7 positions matching TRBD2. The germline V gene has CDR1 MRHNA and CDR2 SNTAGT. The CDR3 sequence is 13 residues long. Trimming cost V 4 bases and J 10 bases; bases outside gene matches: 6. CDR3 residues: CASSVSGGQELFF. CDR3 in DNA: TGTGCCAGCAGTGTTTCGGGGGGTCAGGAGCTGTTTTTT.

The V gene is TRBV24-1, the J gene TRBJ1-5, with TRBD1 identical over 10 bases. The CDR3 spans 19 residues. Germline V gene lookup returns CDR1 KGHDR and CDR2 SFDVKD. The ends lost 8 bases at V and 1 base at J; junction bases unmatched: 16. This CDR3 reads CATTGRQGAVGISNQPQHF. CDR3 sequence (DNA): TGTGCCACCACTGGCCGACAGGGGGCGGTTGGTATAAGCAATCAGCCCCAGCATTTT.

This clone is a singleton in its sample. The rearrangement joins TRBV19 to TRBJ2-7, with TRBD1 matching 7 bases. J was trimmed by 1 base and V by 5 bases; bases with no gene match: 2. This CDR3 spans 13 amino acids. Germline values: CDR1 LNHDA, CDR2 SQIVND (reference sequence). This chain's CDR3 is CASSLQGSYEQYF. For the CDR3, the DNA is TGTGCCAGTAGTCTACAGGGGTCCTACGAGCAGTACTTC.

The chain has TRBV7-2 and TRBJ2-7, with TRBD2 matching 8 bases. Germline CDR1 and CDR2: SGHTA and FQGNSA. V lost 3 bases, J lost 0 bases, and 4 bases stayed unmatched. The CDR3 totals 15 residues. CDR3 residues: CASSFISGDSYEQYF. The CDR3 bases are TGTGCCAGCAGCTTCATTAGCGGGGACTCCTACGAGCAGTACTTC.

J is TRBJ1-2 and V is TRBV7-2, with 7 positions matching TRBD1. The J segment lost 4 bases and the V segment lost 5 bases, leaving 7 bases of the junction unmatched. Germline CDR1 and CDR2: SGHTA and FQGNSA. There are 14 residues in the CDR3. In DNA, the CDR3 is TGTGCCAGCAGCCTCCGACAGGGTGGCTATGGCTACACCTTC. This gives the protein CASSLRQGGYGYTF. Based on the CDR3 plus reference TRBV7-2 and TRBJ1-2, the full variable domain is GAGVSQSPSNKVTEKGKDVELRCDPISGHTALYWYRQSLGQGLEFLIYFQGNSAPDKSGLPSDRFSAERTGGSVSTLTIQRTQQEDSAVYLCASSLRQGGYGYTFGSGTRLTVV.

This clone was recorded once. The rearrangement joins TRBV7-3 to TRBJ2-5; 14 nucleotides align to TRBD2. The CDR3 is 18 amino acids. Trimming at V came to 5 bases and at J to 4 bases, leaving 12 bases not matched to a gene. The germline V gene has CDR1 SGHTA and CDR2 FQGTGA. The DNA for the CDR3 is TGTGCCAGCAGCCCAGGGACTAGCGGGGGCACTCCTCCAGAGACCCAGTACTTC. Its translation is CASSPGTSGGTPPETQYF.

This clone was seen more than once but under ten times. The chain combines TRBV4-3 with TRBJ2-2; a weak D match, TRBD1 (6 bases). The V end was cut by 0 bases, the J end by 4 bases, with 12 bases between. Germline CDR1 LGHNA, CDR2 YSLEER. The CDR3 sequence is 16 residues long. The CDR3 DNA sequence: TGCGCCAGCAGCCAAGATACGGGGACACTCACCGGGGAGCTGTTTTTT. Protein product: CASSQDTGTLTGELFF.

The V gene is TRBV5-1, the J gene TRBJ1-2; D uncertain. Trimming left V 0 bases short and J 4 bases short, with 13 bases between. This CDR3 has 15 amino acids. Germline CDR1 and CDR2: SGHRS and YFSETQ. The CDR3 region is CASSLAGEVPYGYTF. Here the CDR3 DNA reads TGCGCCAGCAGCTTGGCCGGGGAAGTCCCCTATGGCTACACCTTC.

The chain has TRBV7-3 and TRBJ2-1; tentatively, D is TRBD2 (6 bases). This CDR3 is 15 amino acids long. V was trimmed by 2 bases and J by 5 bases, leaving 13 bases between them. Looked up from germline, CDR1 is SGHTA and CDR2 is FQGTGA. The CDR3 loop is CASSLGGTLHNEQFF. CDR3 bases: TGTGCCAGCAGCTTAGGGGGGACTCTCCACAATGAGCAGTTCTTC.

V and J are TRBV9 and TRBJ2-3; tentative D call: TRBD2 (5 bases). The V gene lost 7 bases and the J gene lost 3 bases, with 12 bases spanning the gap. Germline assignment: CDR1 SGDLS and CDR2 YYNGEE. The CDR3 runs to 13 residues. The CDR3 loop reads CASASFRTDTQYF. The CDR3 nucleotides are TGTGCCAGCGCTAGCTTTCGTACAGATACGCAGTATTTT. Full variable domain (rest looked up from reference TRBV9 and TRBJ2-3): DSGVTQTPKHLITATGQRVTLRCSPRSGDLSVYWYQQSLDQGLQFLIQYYNGEERAKGNILERFSAQQFPDLHSELNLSSLELGDSALYFCASASFRTDTQYFGPGTRLTVL.

The chain employs TRBV7-9 and TRBJ2-5, with 9 nucleotides matching TRBD1. The length of the CDR3 is 17 residues. V gave up 4 bases and J gave up 1 base; unmatched junction bases: 10. Germline lookup yields CDR1 SEHNR and CDR2 FQNEAQ (reference sequence). For the CDR3, the DNA is TGTGCCAGCAGCTCATGGGGACAGGGTTTAGGCCAAGAGACCCAGTACTTC. Its translation is CASSSWGQGLGQETQYF. The whole variable domain, filled in from reference TRBV7-9 and TRBJ2-5, reads DTGVSQNPRHKITKRGQNVTFRCDPISEHNRLYWYRQTLGQGPEFLTYFQNEAQLEKSRLLSDRFSAERPKGSFSTLEIQRTEQGDSAMYLCASSSWGQGLGQETQYFGPGTRLLVL.

The V call is TRBV11-2, the J call TRBJ2-1; TRBD2 agrees at 9 bases. The CDR3 runs to 17 residues. In germline, CDR1 is SGHAT, CDR2 FQNNGV. Trimming removed 5 bases from V and 5 bases from J; junction bases left unmatched: 13. The CDR3 DNA sequence: TGTGCCAGCAGCCAAACCGGTCTAGCGGGGTACGACAATGAGCAGTTCTTC. Amino acids: CASSQTGLAGYDNEQFF.

The chain is built from TRBV5-4 and TRBJ2-6, with 9 bases matching TRBD1. This CDR3 has 16 amino acids. The germline V gene encodes CDR1 SGHNT and CDR2 YYREEE (reference sequence). V shed 9 bases and J 0 bases; nucleotides not matched to a gene: 7. CDR3 region: CATPGQGHSGANVLTF. The CDR3 region has the DNA TGTGCCACCCCGGGACAGGGACACTCTGGGGCCAACGTCCTGACTTTC. The variable domain in full, with the rest retrieved from reference TRBV5-4 and TRBJ2-6, is ETGVTQSPTHLIKTRGQQVTLRCSSQSGHNTVSWYQQALGQGPQFIFQYYREEENGRGNFPPRFSGLQFPNYSSELNVNALELDDSALYLCATPGQGHSGANVLTFGAGSRLTVL.

The genes are TRBV6-6 and TRBJ2-7; 7 nucleotides match TRBD1. This CDR3 has 14 amino acids. Germline lookup yields CDR1 MNHNY and CDR2 SVGAGI (reference sequence). The V segment lost 2 bases and the J segment 2 bases; nucleotides outside the gene matches: 3. The CDR3 sequence: CASSYGQATYEQYF. Here the CDR3 DNA reads TGTGCCAGCAGTTACGGACAGGCTACCTACGAGCAGTACTTC.

The genes are TRBV27 and TRBJ2-5, with TRBD1 matching over 9 bases. CDR1 and CDR2 (germline): MNHEY, SMNVEV (reference sequence). V lost 4 bases to trimming and J lost 4 bases; unmatched junction nucleotides: 7. The CDR3 extends over 15 amino acids. CDR3 sequence reads: CASSSNRGQVETQYF. The CDR3 DNA reads as TGTGCCAGCAGTTCAAACAGGGGGCAGGTAGAGACCCAGTACTTC.

The rearrangement joins TRBV6-4 to TRBJ2-5; no definite D call. The CDR3 is 12 amino acids. Germline loops: CDR1 MRHNA, CDR2 SNTAGT. Trimming took off 4 bases at V and 6 bases at J, with 9 bases between the two ends. The CDR3 region is CASSGAGKTQYF. CDR3 sequence (DNA): TGTGCCAGCAGTGGGGCAGGAAAGACCCAGTACTTC.

The chain uses TRBV28 and TRBJ1-4; D call uncertain. The V and J ends lost 3 bases and 9 bases respectively, with 23 bases between them. This CDR3 contains 17 residues. Germline lookup yields CDR1 MDHEN and CDR2 SYDVKM. CDR3 coding DNA: TGTGCCAGCAGTTTGAACGGCCTTTCGGGTGAAACGAAAAAACTGTTTTTT. Translated: CASSLNGLSGETKKLFF.

The chain joins TRBV7-2 to TRBJ2-2; possible D gene TRBD1, 6 bases. CDR3 length: 15 amino acids. CDR1 SGHTA and CDR2 FQGNSA come from the germline V gene. Trimming stripped 5 bases from V and 1 base from J, with 11 bases between. The CDR3 sequence: CASSEGRGNTGELFF. In nucleotides, the CDR3 is TGTGCCAGCAGCGAGGGCAGGGGGAACACCGGGGAGCTGTTTTTT.

The chain couples TRBV27 to TRBJ1-2, with a weak D call TRBD1 (5 bases). This CDR3 comprises 16 residues. V shed 3 bases and J shed 8 bases, with 22 bases lying between them. Germline CDR1 MNHEY, CDR2 SMNVEV (reference sequence). This CDR3 reads CASSFLGADKLGGYTF. The CDR3 nucleotides are TGTGCCAGCAGTTTCTTAGGGGCTGACAAGCTCGGGGGCTACACCTTC.

V usage is TRBV9 and J usage is TRBJ2-3; 8 bases line up with TRBD2. Trimming took 1 base from V and 1 from J; bases not matched to a gene: 5. This CDR3 is 16 amino acids long. Germline-derived CDR1 and CDR2 are SGDLS and YYNGEE. The CDR3 protein is CASSVFHSGGTDTQYF. The DNA for the CDR3 is TGTGCCAGCAGCGTATTCCATAGCGGGGGCACAGATACGCAGTATTTT. The variable domain in full, completed from reference TRBV9 and TRBJ2-3, reads DSGVTQTPKHLITATGQRVTLRCSPRSGDLSVYWYQQSLDQGLQFLIQYYNGEERAKGNILERFSAQQFPDLHSELNLSSLELGDSALYFCASSVFHSGGTDTQYFGPGTRLTVL.

The V call is TRBV6-4, the J call TRBJ2-1, with 7 nucleotides matching TRBD2. Trimming at V came to 5 bases and at J to 5 bases, leaving 6 bases not matched to a gene. CDR3 size: 14 residues. Germline loops: CDR1 MRHNA, CDR2 SNTAGT. The CDR3 nucleotides read TGTGCCAGCAGTTTTGAGGCGGGAGACAATGAGCAGTTCTTC. Translated: CASSFEAGDNEQFF.